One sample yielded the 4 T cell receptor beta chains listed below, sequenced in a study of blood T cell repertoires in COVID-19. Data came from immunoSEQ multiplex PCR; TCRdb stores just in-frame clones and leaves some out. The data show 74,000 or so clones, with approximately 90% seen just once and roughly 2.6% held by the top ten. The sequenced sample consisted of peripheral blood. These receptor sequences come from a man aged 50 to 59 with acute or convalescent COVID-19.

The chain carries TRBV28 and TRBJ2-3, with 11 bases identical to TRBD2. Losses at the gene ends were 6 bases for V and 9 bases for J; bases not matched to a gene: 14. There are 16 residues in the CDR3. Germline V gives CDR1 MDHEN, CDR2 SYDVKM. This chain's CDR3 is CASSPPRTSGWWTQYF. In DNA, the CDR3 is TGTGCCAGCAGCCCCCCCCGGACTAGCGGGTGGTGGACGCAGTATTTT.

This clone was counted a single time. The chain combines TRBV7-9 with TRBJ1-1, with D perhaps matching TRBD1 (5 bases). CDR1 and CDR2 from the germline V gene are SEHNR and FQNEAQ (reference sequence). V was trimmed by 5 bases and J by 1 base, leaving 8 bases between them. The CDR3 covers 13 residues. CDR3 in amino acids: CASSPGQNTEAFF. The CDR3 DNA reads TGTGCCAGCAGCCCAGGACAGAACACTGAAGCTTTCTTT.

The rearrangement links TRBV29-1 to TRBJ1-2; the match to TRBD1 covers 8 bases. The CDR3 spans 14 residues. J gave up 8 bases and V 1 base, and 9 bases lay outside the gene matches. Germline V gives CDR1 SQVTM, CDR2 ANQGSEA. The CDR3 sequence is CSVEAPRRGPGYTF. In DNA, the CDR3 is TGCAGCGTTGAAGCCCCCCGCAGGGGGCCCGGCTACACCTTC.

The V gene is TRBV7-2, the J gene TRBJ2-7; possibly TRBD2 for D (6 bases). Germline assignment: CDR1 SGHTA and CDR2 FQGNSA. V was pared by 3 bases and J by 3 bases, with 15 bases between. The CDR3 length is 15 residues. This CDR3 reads CASSFRDSTYYEQYF. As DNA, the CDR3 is TGTGCCAGCAGCTTTCGGGACTCGACGTACTACGAGCAGTACTTC.